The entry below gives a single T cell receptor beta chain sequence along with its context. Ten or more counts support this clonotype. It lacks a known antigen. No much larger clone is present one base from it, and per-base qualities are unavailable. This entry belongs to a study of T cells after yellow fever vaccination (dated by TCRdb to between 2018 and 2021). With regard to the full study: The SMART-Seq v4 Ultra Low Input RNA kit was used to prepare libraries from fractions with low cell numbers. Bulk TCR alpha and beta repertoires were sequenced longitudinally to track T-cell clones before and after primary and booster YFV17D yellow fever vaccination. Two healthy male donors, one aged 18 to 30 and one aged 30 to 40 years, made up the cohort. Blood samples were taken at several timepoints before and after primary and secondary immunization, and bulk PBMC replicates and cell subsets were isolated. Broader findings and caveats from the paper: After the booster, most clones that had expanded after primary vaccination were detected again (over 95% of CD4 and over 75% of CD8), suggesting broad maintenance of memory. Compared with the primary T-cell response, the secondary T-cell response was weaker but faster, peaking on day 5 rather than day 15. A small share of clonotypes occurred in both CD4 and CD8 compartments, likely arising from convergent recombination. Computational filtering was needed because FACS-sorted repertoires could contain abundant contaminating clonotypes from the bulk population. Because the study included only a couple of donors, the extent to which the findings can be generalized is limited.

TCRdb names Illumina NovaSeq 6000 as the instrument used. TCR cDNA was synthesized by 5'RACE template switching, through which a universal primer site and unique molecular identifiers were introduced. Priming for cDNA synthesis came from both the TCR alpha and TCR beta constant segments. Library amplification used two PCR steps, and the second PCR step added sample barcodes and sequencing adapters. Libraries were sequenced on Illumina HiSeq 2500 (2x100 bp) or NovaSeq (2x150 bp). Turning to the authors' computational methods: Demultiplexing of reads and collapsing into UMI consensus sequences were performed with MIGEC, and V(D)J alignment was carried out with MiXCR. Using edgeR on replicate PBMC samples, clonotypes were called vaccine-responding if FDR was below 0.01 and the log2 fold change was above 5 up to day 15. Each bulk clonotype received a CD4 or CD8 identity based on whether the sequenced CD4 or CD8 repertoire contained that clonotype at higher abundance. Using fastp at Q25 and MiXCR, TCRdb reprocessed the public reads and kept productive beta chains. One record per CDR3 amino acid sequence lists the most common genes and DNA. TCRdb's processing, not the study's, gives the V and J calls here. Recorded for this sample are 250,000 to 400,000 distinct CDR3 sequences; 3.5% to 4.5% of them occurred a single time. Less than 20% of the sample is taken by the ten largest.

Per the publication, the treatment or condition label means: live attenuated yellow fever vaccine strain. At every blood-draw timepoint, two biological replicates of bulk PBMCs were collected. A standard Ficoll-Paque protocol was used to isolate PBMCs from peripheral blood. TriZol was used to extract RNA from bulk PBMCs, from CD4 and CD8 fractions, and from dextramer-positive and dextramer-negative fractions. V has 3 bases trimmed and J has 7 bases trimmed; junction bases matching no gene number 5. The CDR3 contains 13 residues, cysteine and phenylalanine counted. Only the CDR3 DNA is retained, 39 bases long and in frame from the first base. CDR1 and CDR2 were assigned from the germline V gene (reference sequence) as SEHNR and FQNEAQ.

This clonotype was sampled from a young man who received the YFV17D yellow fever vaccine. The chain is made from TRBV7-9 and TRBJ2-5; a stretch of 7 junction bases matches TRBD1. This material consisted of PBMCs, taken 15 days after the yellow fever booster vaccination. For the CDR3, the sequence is CASSFEGAGTQYF. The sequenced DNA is TGTGCCAGCAGCTTCGAGGGGGCGGGGACCCAGTACTTC.